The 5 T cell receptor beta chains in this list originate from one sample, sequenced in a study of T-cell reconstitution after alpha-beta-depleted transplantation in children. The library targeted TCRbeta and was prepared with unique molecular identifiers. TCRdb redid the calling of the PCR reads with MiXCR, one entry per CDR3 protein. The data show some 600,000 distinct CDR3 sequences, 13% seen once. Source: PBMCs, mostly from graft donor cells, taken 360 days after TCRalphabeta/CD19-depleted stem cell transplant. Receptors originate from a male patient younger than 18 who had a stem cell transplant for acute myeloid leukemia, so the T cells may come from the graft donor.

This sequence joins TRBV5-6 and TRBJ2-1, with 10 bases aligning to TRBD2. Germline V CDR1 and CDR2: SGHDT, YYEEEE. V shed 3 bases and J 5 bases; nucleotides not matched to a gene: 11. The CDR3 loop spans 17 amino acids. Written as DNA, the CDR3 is TGTGCCAGCAGCTCTCCGAGTTTTAGCGGGGGGAACAATGAGCAGTTCTTC. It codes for CASSSPSFSGGNNEQFF. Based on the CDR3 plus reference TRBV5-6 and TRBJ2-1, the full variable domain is DAGVTQSPTHLIKTRGQQVTLRCSPKSGHDTVSWYQQALGQGPQFIFQYYEEEERQRGNFPDRFSGHQFPNYSSELNVNALLLGDSALYLCASSSPSFSGGNNEQFFGPGTRLTVL.

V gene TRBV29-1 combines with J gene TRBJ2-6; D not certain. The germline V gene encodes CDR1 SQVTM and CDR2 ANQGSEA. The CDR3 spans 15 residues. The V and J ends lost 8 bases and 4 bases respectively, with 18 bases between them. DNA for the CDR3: TGCAGCACCGGCTACACTTTAGGAGGGGCCAACGTCCTGACTTTC. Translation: CSTGYTLGGANVLTF.

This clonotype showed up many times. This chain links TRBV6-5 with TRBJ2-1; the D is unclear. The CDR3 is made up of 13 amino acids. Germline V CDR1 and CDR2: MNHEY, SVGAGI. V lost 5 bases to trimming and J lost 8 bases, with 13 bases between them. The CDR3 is CASSRPLYDEQFF. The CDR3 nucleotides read TGTGCCAGCAGTCGCCCCTTGTACGATGAGCAGTTCTTC.

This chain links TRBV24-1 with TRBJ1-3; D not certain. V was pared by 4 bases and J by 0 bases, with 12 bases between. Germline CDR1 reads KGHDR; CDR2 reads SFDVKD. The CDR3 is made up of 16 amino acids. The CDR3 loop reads CATSDSGISSGNTIYF. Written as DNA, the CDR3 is TGTGCCACCAGTGACTCCGGGATAAGCTCTGGAAACACCATATATTTT.

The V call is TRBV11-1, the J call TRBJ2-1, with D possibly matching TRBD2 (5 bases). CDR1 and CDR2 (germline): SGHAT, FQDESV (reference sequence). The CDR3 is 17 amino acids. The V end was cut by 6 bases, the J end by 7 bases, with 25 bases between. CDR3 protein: CASSYTARVGVGNEQFF. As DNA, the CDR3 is TGTGCCAGCAGTTACACCGCTCGCGTCGGGGTAGGAAATGAGCAGTTCTTC.